This T cell receptor (beta chain) stems from a study of human T cells and chemical hapten exposure. Findings and caveats of the study: Large CDR3 similarity clusters arose significantly more often from expanded TCRs than from controls.

Original methodology: From roughly 23,000 to 700,000 TCRs were found per sample, with a median of about 96,000. TCRdb itself ran the RACE reads through MiXCR, one entry per CDR3 protein. Here the V and J calls rest on TCRdb's processing, not on the authors' analysis. The repertoire has 50,000 to 65,000 distinct CDR3 sequences, around 7% of them found once; the top ten carry 1.5% to 2%. To note about this clonotype: Its antigen is unidentified.

CDR1 and CDR2 (germline): SGHRS, YFSETQ. This CDR3 is built from 16 residues. J was trimmed by 0 bases and V by 4 bases; bases with no gene match: 6. Time point of the sample: pre-sensitization, week 0. Noted treatment: therapeutic diphenylcyclopropenone sensitization with weekly scalp DPC. The study extracted total RNA from unfractionated whole blood. Sequencing was performed on whole blood, taken in connection with sensitization to the hapten diphenylcyclopropenone (DPC). The chain carries TRBV5-1 and TRBJ2-2; TRBD1 matches 7 bases. This TCR came from a woman younger than 45 with alopecia areata. Some clones in this sample may be carry-over from other donors' samples. CDR3: CASSRGGQTNTGELFF. The CDR3 coding sequence is TGCGCCAGCAGCCGAGGGGGACAGACGAACACCGGGGAGCTGTTTTTT.